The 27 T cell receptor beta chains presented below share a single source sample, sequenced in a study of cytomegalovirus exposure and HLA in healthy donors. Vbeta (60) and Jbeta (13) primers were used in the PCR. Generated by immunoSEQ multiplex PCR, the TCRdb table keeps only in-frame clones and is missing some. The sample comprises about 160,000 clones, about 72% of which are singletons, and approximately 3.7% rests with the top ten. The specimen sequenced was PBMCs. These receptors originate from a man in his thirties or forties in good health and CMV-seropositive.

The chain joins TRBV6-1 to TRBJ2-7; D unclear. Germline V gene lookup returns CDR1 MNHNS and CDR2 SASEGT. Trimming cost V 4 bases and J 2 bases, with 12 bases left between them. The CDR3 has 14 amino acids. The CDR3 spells CASSARSGPYEQYF. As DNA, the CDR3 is TGTGCCAGCAGTGCCCGGTCGGGTCCCTACGAGCAGTACTTC.

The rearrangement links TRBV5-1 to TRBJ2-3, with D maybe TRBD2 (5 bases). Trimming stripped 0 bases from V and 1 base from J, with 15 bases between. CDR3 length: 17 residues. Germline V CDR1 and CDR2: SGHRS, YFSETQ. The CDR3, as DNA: TGCGCCAGCAGCTTGGGAGTAGGGAGTCCTCGCACAGATACGCAGTATTTT. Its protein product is CASSLGVGSPRTDTQYF.

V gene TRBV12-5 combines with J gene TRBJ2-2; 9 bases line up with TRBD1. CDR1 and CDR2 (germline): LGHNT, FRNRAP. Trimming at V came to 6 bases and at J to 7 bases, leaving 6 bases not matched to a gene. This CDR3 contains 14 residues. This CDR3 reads CASGPQGALGELFF. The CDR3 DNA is TGTGCTAGTGGACCACAGGGGGCCCTCGGGGAGCTGTTTTTT. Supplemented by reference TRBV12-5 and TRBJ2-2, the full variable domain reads DARVTQTPRHKVTEMGQEVTMRCQPILGHNTVFWYRQTMMQGLELLAYFRNRAPLDDSGMPKDRFSAEMPDATLATLKIQPSEPRDSAVYFCASGPQGALGELFFGEGSRLTVL.

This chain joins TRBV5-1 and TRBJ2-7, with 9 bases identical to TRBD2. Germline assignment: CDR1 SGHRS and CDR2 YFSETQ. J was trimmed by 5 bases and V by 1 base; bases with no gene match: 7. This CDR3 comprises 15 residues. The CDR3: CASSLRLAGKNEQYF. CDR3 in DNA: TGCGCCAGCAGCTTGAGGCTAGCGGGGAAAAACGAGCAGTACTTC.

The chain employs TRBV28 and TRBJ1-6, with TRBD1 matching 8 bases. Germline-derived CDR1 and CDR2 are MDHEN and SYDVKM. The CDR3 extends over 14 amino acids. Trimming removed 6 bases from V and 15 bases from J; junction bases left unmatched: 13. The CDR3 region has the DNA TGTGCCAGCAGCCCGGGACAGGACCTCTCGGGCCTCCACTTT. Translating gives CASSPGQDLSGLHF.

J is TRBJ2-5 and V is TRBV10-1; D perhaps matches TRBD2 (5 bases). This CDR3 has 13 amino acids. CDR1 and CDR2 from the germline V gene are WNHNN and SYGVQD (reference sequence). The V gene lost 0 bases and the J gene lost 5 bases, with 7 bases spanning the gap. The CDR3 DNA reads TGCGCCAGCAGTGAGTCGTCGGGGGAGACCCAGTACTTC. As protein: CASSESSGETQYF.

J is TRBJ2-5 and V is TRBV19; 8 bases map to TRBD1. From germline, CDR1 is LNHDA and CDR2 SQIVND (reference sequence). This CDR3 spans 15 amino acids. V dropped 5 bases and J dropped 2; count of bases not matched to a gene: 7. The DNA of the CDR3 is TGTGCCAGTAGTTCCCGCAGGGGGCGTCAAGAGACCCAGTACTTC. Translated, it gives CASSSRRGRQETQYF.

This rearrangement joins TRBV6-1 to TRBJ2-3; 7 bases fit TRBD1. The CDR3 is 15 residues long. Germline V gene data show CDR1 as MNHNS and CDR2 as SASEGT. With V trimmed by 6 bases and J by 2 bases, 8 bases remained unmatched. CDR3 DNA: TGTGCCAGCAGACTAGGACAGGCGGACACAGATACGCAGTATTTT. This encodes CASRLGQADTDTQYF.

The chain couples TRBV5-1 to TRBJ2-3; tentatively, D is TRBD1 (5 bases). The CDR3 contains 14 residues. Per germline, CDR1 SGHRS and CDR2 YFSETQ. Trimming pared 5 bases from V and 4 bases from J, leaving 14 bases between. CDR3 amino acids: CASRRQGVSDTQYF. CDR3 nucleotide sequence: TGCGCCAGCAGGAGGCAGGGTGTTTCAGATACGCAGTATTTT. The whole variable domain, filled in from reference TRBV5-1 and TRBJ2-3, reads KAGVTQTPRYLIKTRGQQVTLSCSPISGHRSVSWYQQTPGQGLQFLFEYFSETQRNKGNFPGRFSGRQFSNSRSEMNVSTLELGDSALYLCASRRQGVSDTQYFGPGTRLTVL.

In nucleotides, the CDR3 is TGCGCCAGCAGCCAGGCCCGGGAGCATACGCAGTATTTT. Protein: CASSQAREHTQYF. The chain joins TRBV4-1 to TRBJ2-3, with D perhaps matching TRBD2 (6 bases). CDR3 length: 13 amino acids. The V end was cut by 3 bases, the J end by 7 bases, with 11 bases between. Germline loops: CDR1 MGHRA, CDR2 YSYEKL.

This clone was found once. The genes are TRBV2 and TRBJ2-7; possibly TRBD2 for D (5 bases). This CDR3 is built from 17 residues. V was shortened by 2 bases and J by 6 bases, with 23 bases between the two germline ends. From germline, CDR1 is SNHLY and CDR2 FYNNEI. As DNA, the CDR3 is TGTGCCAGCAGTGAATTTTCCTACATGAGGGCCTGGTGCGAGCAGTACTTC. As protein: CASSEFSYMRAWCEQYF.

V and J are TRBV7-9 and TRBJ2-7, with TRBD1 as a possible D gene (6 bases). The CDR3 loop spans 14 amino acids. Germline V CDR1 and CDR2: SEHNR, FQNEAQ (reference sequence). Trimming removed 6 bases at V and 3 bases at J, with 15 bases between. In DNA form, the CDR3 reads TGTGCCAGCAGTCGGGACACGGAAGGCTACGAGCAGTACTTC. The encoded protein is CASSRDTEGYEQYF.

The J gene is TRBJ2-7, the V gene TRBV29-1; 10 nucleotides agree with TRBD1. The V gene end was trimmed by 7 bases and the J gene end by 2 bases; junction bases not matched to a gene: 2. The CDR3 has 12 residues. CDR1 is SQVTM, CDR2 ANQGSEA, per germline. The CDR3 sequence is CSGGQGAYEQYF. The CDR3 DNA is TGCAGCGGAGGACAGGGGGCCTACGAGCAGTACTTC.

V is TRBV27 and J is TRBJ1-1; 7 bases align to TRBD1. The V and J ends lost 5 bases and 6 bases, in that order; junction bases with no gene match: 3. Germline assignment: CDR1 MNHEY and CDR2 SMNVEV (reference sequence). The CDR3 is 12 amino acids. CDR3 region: CASSQGGPEAFF. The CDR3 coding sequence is TGTGCCAGCAGTCAAGGGGGCCCTGAAGCTTTCTTT.

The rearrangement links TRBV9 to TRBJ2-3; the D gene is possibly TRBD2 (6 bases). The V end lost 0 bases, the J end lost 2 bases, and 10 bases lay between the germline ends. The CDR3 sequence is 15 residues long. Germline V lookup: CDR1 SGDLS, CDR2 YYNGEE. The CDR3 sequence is CASSVAGDDTDTQYF. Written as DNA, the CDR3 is TGTGCCAGCAGCGTAGCGGGGGACGACACAGATACGCAGTATTTT.

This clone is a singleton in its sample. The CDR3 loop reads CASSIDPGMAGSYEQYF. The CDR3 DNA is TGTGCCAGTAGTATAGACCCCGGGATGGCGGGATCCTACGAGCAGTACTTC. The gene calls are TRBV19 and TRBJ2-7; weak D call: TRBD2 (6 bases). V dropped 0 bases and J dropped 1 base, with 16 bases sitting between them. The germline V gene encodes CDR1 LNHDA and CDR2 SQIVND (reference sequence). The CDR3 has 17 amino acids.

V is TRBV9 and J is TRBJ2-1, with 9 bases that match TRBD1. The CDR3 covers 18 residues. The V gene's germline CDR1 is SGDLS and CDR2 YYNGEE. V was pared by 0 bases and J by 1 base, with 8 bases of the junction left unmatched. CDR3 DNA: TGTGCCAGCAGCGTAGGGGAACCGGGACAGGGATCCTACAATGAGCAGTTCTTC. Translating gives CASSVGEPGQGSYNEQFF.

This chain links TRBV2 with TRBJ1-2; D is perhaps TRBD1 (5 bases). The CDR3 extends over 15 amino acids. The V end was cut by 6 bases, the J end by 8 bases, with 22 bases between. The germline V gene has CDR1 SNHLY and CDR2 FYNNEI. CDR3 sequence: CASSPQATGGKGYTF. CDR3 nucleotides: TGTGCCAGCAGCCCACAGGCCACCGGAGGGAAGGGCTACACCTTC.

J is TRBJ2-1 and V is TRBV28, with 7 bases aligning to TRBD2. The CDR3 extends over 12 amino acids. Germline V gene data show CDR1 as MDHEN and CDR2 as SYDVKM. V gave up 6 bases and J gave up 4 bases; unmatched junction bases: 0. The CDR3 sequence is CASSGRYNEQFF. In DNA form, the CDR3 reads TGTGCCAGCAGCGGGAGGTACAATGAGCAGTTCTTC.

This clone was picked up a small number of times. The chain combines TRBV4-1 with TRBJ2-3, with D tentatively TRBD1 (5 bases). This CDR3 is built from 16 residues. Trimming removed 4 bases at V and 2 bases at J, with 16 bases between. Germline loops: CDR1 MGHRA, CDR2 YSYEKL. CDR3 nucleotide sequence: TGCGCCAGCAGCCCTGTAGGGGTTAAGGACACAGATACGCAGTATTTT. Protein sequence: CASSPVGVKDTDTQYF.

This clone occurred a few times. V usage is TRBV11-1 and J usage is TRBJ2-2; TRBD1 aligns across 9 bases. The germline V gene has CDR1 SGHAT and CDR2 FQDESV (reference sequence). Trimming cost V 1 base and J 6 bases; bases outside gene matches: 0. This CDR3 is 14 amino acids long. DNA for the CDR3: TGTGCCAGCAGCTTAGGACAGGGGGCCGGGGAGCTGTTTTTT. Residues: CASSLGQGAGELFF.

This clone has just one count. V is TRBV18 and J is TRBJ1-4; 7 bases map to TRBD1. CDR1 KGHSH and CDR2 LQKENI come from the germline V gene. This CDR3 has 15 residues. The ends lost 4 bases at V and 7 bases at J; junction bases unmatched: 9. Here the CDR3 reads CASSLQTGQAEKLFF. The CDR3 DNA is TGTGCCAGCTCACTACAGACAGGGCAGGCTGAAAAACTGTTTTTT.

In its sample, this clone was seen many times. The CDR3 here is CASSQEAGTGGHEQYF. DNA of the CDR3: TGCGCCAGCAGCCAAGAAGCCGGGACAGGGGGCCACGAGCAGTACTTC. The J gene is TRBJ2-7, the V gene TRBV4-3, with 12 bases aligning to TRBD1. V gave up 0 bases and J gave up 5 bases; unmatched junction bases: 5. CDR3 length: 16 residues. The V gene's germline CDR1 is LGHNA and CDR2 YSLEER.

CDR3 nucleotides: TGTGCCAGCAGCCAAGATCAGCGGGGGGGCCCAGATACGCAGTATTTT. This sequence encodes CASSQDQRGGPDTQYF. The V and J genes are TRBV4-2 and TRBJ2-3; TRBD2 aligns across 10 bases. The J segment lost 4 bases and the V segment lost 0 bases, leaving 4 bases of the junction unmatched. The length of the CDR3 is 16 residues. Germline V gene data show CDR1 as LGHNA and CDR2 as YNFKEQ.

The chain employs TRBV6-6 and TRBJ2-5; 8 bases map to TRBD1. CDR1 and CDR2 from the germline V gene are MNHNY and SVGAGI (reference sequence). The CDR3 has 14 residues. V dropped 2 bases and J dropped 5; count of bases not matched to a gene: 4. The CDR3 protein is CASSYTGQAETQYF. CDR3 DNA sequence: TGTGCCAGCAGTTACACGGGACAGGCCGAGACCCAGTACTTC.

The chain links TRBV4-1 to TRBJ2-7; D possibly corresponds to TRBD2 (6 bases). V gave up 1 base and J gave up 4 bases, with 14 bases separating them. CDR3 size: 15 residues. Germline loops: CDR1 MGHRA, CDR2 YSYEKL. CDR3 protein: CASSQAGGLPYEQYF. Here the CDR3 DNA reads TGCGCCAGCAGCCAAGCTGGCGGACTACCGTACGAGCAGTACTTC.

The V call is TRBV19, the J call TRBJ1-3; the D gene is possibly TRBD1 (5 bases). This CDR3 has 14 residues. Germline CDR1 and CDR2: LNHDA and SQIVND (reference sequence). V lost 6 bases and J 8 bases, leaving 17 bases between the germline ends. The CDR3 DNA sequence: TGTGCCAGTAGCCTCGACAGTCCCGGAGACACCATATATTTT. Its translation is CASSLDSPGDTIYF.